These 19 T cell receptor beta chains were all obtained from the same sample, sequenced in a study of identical twins. TCRdb itself ran the 5' RACE reads through MiXCR, one entry per CDR3 protein. Altogether 450,000 or so distinct CDR3 sequences are present, approximately 14% being singletons, with the ten largest covering approximately 0.52%. These same records also appear under a second study, on yellow fever vaccine responses in identical twins.

The sequenced material came from CD4+ T cells sorted from blood. All receptors come from a woman aged 18-35 years in good health.

The chain couples TRBV5-1 to TRBJ2-1; 10 nucleotides align to TRBD2. The CDR3 has 14 residues. The J segment lost 9 bases and the V segment lost 5 bases, leaving 8 bases of the junction unmatched. Germline V gene lookup returns CDR1 SGHRS and CDR2 YFSETQ. This chain's CDR3 is CASSVERGGLEQFF. The CDR3 DNA reads as TGCGCCAGCAGTGTCGAGCGGGGGGGCCTTGAGCAGTTCTTC.

The chain uses TRBV7-2 and TRBJ1-5; D not resolved. V was cut by 5 bases and J by 0 bases, with 8 bases left in between. This CDR3 contains 14 residues. CDR1 and CDR2 from the germline V gene are SGHTA and FQGNSA. The CDR3 is CASSLDYSNQPQHF. Written as DNA, the CDR3 is TGTGCCAGCAGCCTTGACTATAGCAATCAGCCCCAGCATTTT.

This clonotype was detected a few times. This chain uses TRBV29-1 with TRBJ2-2; TRBD2 aligns across 8 bases. The CDR3 consists of 14 residues. The junction had 8 bases not matched to a gene; V was cut back by 7 bases and J by 4 bases. Per germline, CDR1 SQVTM and CDR2 ANQGSEA. CDR3 nucleotide sequence: TGCAGCGGCAAACGGGAGGGCCCCACCGGGGAGCTGTTTTTT. Translating gives CSGKREGPTGELFF.

The chain combines TRBV20-1 with TRBJ1-2; no definite D call. Germline CDR1 reads DFQATT; CDR2 reads SNEGSKA (reference sequence). V was cut by 6 bases and J by 4 bases, with 12 bases left in between. There are 12 residues in the CDR3. The CDR3, as DNA: TGCAGTGCCCCCAACTCGTCCTATGGCTACACCTTC. Translating it yields CSAPNSSYGYTF.

The chain uses TRBV20-1 and TRBJ2-3; tentative D call: TRBD1 (6 bases). V was trimmed by 1 base and J by 4 bases, leaving 15 bases between them. The germline V gene has CDR1 DFQATT and CDR2 SNEGSKA (reference sequence). The CDR3 is 15 residues long. In DNA, the CDR3 is TGCAGTGCTAGAGGTGACAGGAGGCTATCAGATACGCAGTATTTT. Translation gives CSARGDRRLSDTQYF.

The chain carries TRBV12-3 or TRBV12-4 and TRBJ1-1; D is unresolved. This CDR3 is 13 amino acids long. Trimming cost V 6 bases and J 3 bases, with 11 bases left between them. The CDR3 is CASSSGADTEAFF. Written as DNA, the CDR3 is TGTGCCAGCAGCAGCGGAGCGGACACTGAAGCTTTCTTT.

The chain carries TRBV20-1 and TRBJ2-1, with D possibly matching TRBD2 (8 bases). The CDR3 covers 16 residues. Germline CDR1 reads DFQATT; CDR2 reads SNEGSKA (reference sequence). Trimming pared 3 bases from V and 4 bases from J, leaving 19 bases between. This CDR3 reads CSARGLGGPFYNEQFF. The CDR3 DNA reads as TGCAGTGCTAGGGGACTAGGGGGCCCGTTTTACAATGAGCAGTTCTTC.

The J gene is TRBJ1-2, the V gene TRBV29-1, with TRBD1 matching over 8 bases. Looked up from germline, CDR1 is SQVTM and CDR2 is ANQGSEA. J was trimmed by 7 bases and V by 7 bases; bases with no gene match: 8. The CDR3 has 12 residues. The CDR3 region is CSGRTGRSGYTF. As DNA, the CDR3 is TGCAGCGGGCGGACAGGGAGATCTGGCTACACCTTC.

The CDR3 region is CAISGSGMVTGELFF. CDR3 nucleotides: TGTGCCATCAGTGGGAGCGGGATGGTCACCGGGGAGCTGTTTTTT. V is TRBV10-3 and J is TRBJ2-2; 7 bases are a match to TRBD2. The CDR3 loop spans 15 amino acids. Germline CDR1 reads ENHRY; CDR2 reads SYGVKD. Germline trimming cut 4 bases from V and 4 bases from J; bases unmatched to any gene: 6.

This rearrangement joins TRBV29-1 to TRBJ2-5; D is possibly TRBD2 (6 bases). The V and J ends lost 6 bases and 4 bases respectively, with 12 bases between them. This CDR3 has 12 residues. Germline CDR1 reads SQVTM; CDR2 reads ANQGSEA. CDR3 amino acids: CSVKRRGETQYF. The CDR3 DNA follows: TGCAGCGTCAAACGGAGGGGAGAGACCCAGTACTTC.

The chain combines TRBV28 with TRBJ2-7, with 13 nucleotides matching TRBD2. This CDR3 spans 16 amino acids. Germline V gives CDR1 MDHEN, CDR2 SYDVKM. V shed 5 bases, J shed 2 bases, and the junction held 6 bases outside the gene matches. CDR3 coding DNA: TGTGCCAGCAGTACCCCCACTAGCGGGAGGGCCTACGAGCAGTACTTC. Residues: CASSTPTSGRAYEQYF.

CDR3 protein: CASSNRASPLYEQYF. The CDR3 region has the DNA TGTGCCAGCAGCAACCGGGCATCTCCACTCTACGAGCAGTACTTC. V gene TRBV3-1 combines with J gene TRBJ2-7, with D uncertain. Germline V gives CDR1 LGHDT, CDR2 YNNKEL (reference sequence). Trimming removed 5 bases from V and 3 bases from J, with 17 bases in between. The CDR3 totals 15 residues.

There are a few counts of this clonotype. CDR3 protein: CASSLAAGSSYEQYF. The CDR3 nucleotides read TGTGCCAGCAGCTTAGCGGCGGGGAGCTCCTACGAGCAGTACTTC. The chain links TRBV7-2 to TRBJ2-7; tentative D call: TRBD2 (6 bases). The V end lost 0 bases, the J end lost 0 bases, and 9 bases lay between the germline ends. The CDR3 has 15 amino acids. Germline-derived CDR1 and CDR2 are SGHTA and FQGNSA. The full variable domain, with the rest looked up from reference TRBV7-2 and TRBJ2-7, is GAGVSQSPSNKVTEKGKDVELRCDPISGHTALYWYRQSLGQGLEFLIYFQGNSAPDKSGLPSDRFSAERTGGSVSTLTIQRTQQEDSAVYLCASSLAAGSSYEQYFGPGTRLTVT.

This clonotype was counted only a few times. V is TRBV5-1 and J is TRBJ2-7; D is undetermined. The V gene's germline CDR1 is SGHRS and CDR2 YFSETQ. The CDR3 is 14 amino acids. The V and J ends lost 0 bases and 3 bases respectively, with 10 bases between them. In nucleotides, the CDR3 is TGCGCCAGCAGCTTGGATTATCCGGGCTACGAGCAGTACTTC. Protein sequence: CASSLDYPGYEQYF. The complete variable domain, with remaining parts taken from reference TRBV5-1 and TRBJ2-7, reads KAGVTQTPRYLIKTRGQQVTLSCSPISGHRSVSWYQQTPGQGLQFLFEYFSETQRNKGNFPGRFSGRQFSNSRSEMNVSTLELGDSALYLCASSLDYPGYEQYFGPGTRLTVT.

This clonotype was observed a handful of times. CDR3 sequence reads: CASSYDSLGNQPQHF. The CDR3 DNA reads as TGTGCCAGCAGCTACGACAGCTTAGGCAATCAGCCCCAGCATTTT. The rearrangement uses TRBV12-3 or TRBV12-4 and TRBJ1-5; D possibly corresponds to TRBD1 (5 bases). The CDR3 length is 15 residues. V was shortened by 6 bases and J by 2 bases, with 14 bases between the two germline ends.

This chain links TRBV20-1 with TRBJ1-2, with D possibly matching TRBD1 (5 bases). This CDR3 comprises 17 residues. The V end was cut by 1 base, the J end by 0 bases, with 18 bases between. Germline V gene data show CDR1 as DFQATT and CDR2 as SNEGSKA (reference sequence). CDR3 region: CSARVNQAGKPNYGYTF. CDR3 sequence (DNA): TGCAGTGCTAGAGTGAACCAGGCAGGGAAACCTAACTATGGCTACACCTTC.

This chain links TRBV29-1 with TRBJ2-7, with 8 bases matching TRBD1. Germline values: CDR1 SQVTM, CDR2 ANQGSEA. The CDR3 covers 14 residues. J was trimmed by 5 bases and V by 1 base; bases with no gene match: 7. CDR3 nucleotide sequence: TGCAGCGTTGAAGGCAGGGGGCAAACCCACGAGCAGTACTTC. Its translation: CSVEGRGQTHEQYF.

As for this clonotype: Possible read error: a much larger clone is one base away. This sequence joins TRBV5-4 and TRBJ2-3; D not certain. Trimming stripped 4 bases from V and 2 bases from J, with 5 bases between. Germline V lookup: CDR1 SGHNT, CDR2 YYREEE (reference sequence). CDR3 length: 12 residues. The CDR3 here is CASSVFTDTQYF. The CDR3 bases are TGTGCCAGCAGCGTCTTCACAGATACGCAGTATTTT.

This clonotype appeared a few times. V is TRBV10-3 and J is TRBJ1-5, with D unclear. Trimming took 10 bases from V and 3 from J, leaving 10 bases between them. The CDR3 has 12 amino acids. Germline lookup yields CDR1 ENHRY and CDR2 SYGVKD. The CDR3 nucleotides read TGTGCCACCTCTGACAACAATCAGCCCCAGCATTTT. It yields the protein CATSDNNQPQHF.